This T cell receptor beta chain is from a study of blood T cells in healthy people across ages. This clonotype was seen a few times. No antigen is known for it. Whole-study results and caveats: One million T cells yielded diversity estimates that were considered underestimates.

It was with a sample-barcoded 5' primer and a J-beta primer mix that a second PCR of roughly 7 to 12 cycles was run. TCRdb passed the 5' RACE reads through MiXCR, listing each CDR3 protein once. The sample includes 1.2 million to 1.5 million distinct CDR3 sequences, about 43% of them seen just once. The germline V and J ends were trimmed by 3 bases and 6 bases, with 15 bases remaining between them. The CDR3 is 14 amino acids. Sequencing was done on a sample of blood. This TCR derives from a young woman in good health. The J gene is TRBJ2-7, the V gene TRBV12-3 or TRBV12-4; D is undetermined. The CDR3 DNA follows: TGTGCCAGCAGTTTGGTACCGCAGCTTTCCGAGCAGTACTTC. Translated: CASSLVPQLSEQYF.